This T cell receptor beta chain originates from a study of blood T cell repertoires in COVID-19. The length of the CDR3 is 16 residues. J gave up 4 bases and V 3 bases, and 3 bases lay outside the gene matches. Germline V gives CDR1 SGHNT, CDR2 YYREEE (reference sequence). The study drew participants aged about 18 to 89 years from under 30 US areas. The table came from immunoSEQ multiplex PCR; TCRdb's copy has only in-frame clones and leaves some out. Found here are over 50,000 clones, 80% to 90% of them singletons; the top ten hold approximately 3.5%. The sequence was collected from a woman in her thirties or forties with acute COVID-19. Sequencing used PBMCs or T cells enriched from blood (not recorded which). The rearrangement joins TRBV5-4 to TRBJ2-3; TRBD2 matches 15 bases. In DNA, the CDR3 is TGTGCCAGCAGCTCTTGGACTAGCGGGGGGGCAGATACGCAGTATTTT. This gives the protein CASSSWTSGGADTQYF. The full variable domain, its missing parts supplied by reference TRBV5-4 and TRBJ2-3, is ETGVTQSPTHLIKTRGQQVTLRCSSQSGHNTVSWYQQALGQGPQFIFQYYREEENGRGNFPPRFSGLQFPNYSSELNVNALELDDSALYLCASSSWTSGGADTQYFGPGTRLTVL.